These 30 T cell receptor beta chains were sequenced from one sample in a study of blood T cell repertoires in COVID-19. Produced via immunoSEQ multiplex PCR; TCRdb's table is partial and in-frame only. Of a few hundred thousand clones in the sample, around 85% were seen once. Sequencing input: PBMCs or T cells enriched from blood (not recorded which). The receptor source for this set is a man between 40 and 49 years old who had recovered from COVID-19.

This chain connects TRBV7-2 to TRBJ1-2; weak D call: TRBD1 (5 bases). In germline, CDR1 is SGHTA, CDR2 FQGNSA. CDR3 length: 16 residues. V was trimmed by 0 bases and J by 4 bases, leaving 15 bases between them. This chain's CDR3 is CASSLASSTVSYGYTF. The CDR3 region has the DNA TGTGCCAGCAGCTTAGCTAGTTCGACAGTGTCCTATGGCTACACCTTC. Full variable domain (missing parts from reference TRBV7-2 and TRBJ1-2): GAGVSQSPSNKVTEKGKDVELRCDPISGHTALYWYRQSLGQGLEFLIYFQGNSAPDKSGLPSDRFSAERTGGSVSTLTIQRTQQEDSAVYLCASSLASSTVSYGYTFGSGTRLTVV.

V is TRBV28 and J is TRBJ2-3; TRBD1 matches 8 bases. The germline CDR1 and CDR2 sequences are MDHEN and SYDVKM. J was trimmed by 1 base and V by 7 bases; bases with no gene match: 19. The CDR3 runs 19 residues. CDR3 DNA sequence: TGTGCCAGCAATATCCTAGGCGGGGCAGGGGGCGAGGGCACAGATACGCAGTATTTT. Protein product: CASNILGGAGGEGTDTQYF.

V and J are TRBV24-1 and TRBJ2-5; 8 nucleotides match TRBD1. The germline CDR1 and CDR2 sequences are KGHDR and SFDVKD. CDR3 length equals 16 residues. V dropped 1 base and J dropped 3; count of bases not matched to a gene: 6. The CDR3 coding sequence is TGTGCCACCAGTGATTTTGTAGGACAGGGTAAAGAGACCCAGTACTTC. Its translation: CATSDFVGQGKETQYF.

The V call is TRBV7-9, the J call TRBJ2-5; possibly TRBD1 for D (5 bases). The CDR3 extends over 15 amino acids. The V gene lost 5 bases and the J gene lost 2 bases, with 15 bases spanning the gap. Germline values: CDR1 SEHNR, CDR2 FQNEAQ (reference sequence). CDR3 protein: CASSQGGVYQETQYF. The CDR3 DNA is TGTGCCAGCAGCCAGGGTGGCGTATATCAAGAGACCCAGTACTTC. The complete variable domain, with remaining parts taken from reference TRBV7-9 and TRBJ2-5, reads DTGVSQNPRHKITKRGQNVTFRCDPISEHNRLYWYRQTLGQGPEFLTYFQNEAQLEKSRLLSDRFSAERPKGSFSTLEIQRTEQGDSAMYLCASSQGGVYQETQYFGPGTRLLVL.

This clone was seen repeatedly, ten times or more. The rearrangement joins TRBV2 to TRBJ2-2; possible D gene TRBD1, 5 bases. This CDR3 is 14 amino acids long. Trimming took 9 bases from V and 0 from J, leaving 11 bases between them. From germline, CDR1 is SNHLY and CDR2 FYNNEI. CDR3 loop: CASRGATNTGELFF. CDR3 coding DNA: TGTGCCAGTAGGGGTGCCACGAACACCGGGGAGCTGTTTTTT. The whole variable domain, remainder taken from reference TRBV2 and TRBJ2-2, is EPEVTQTPSHQVTQMGQEVILRCVPISNHLYFYWYRQILGQKVEFLVSFYNNEISEKSEIFDDQFSVERPDGSNFTLKIRSTKLEDSAMYFCASRGATNTGELFFGEGSRLTVL.

This clone was recorded only once. The gene calls are TRBV7-2 and TRBJ1-4, with 10 bases matching TRBD1. This CDR3 contains 16 residues. V trimming: 4 bases; J trimming: 5 bases; junction bases outside the gene matches: 7. Germline assignment: CDR1 SGHTA and CDR2 FQGNSA. CDR3 protein: CASSWAPGQGNEKLFF. The CDR3 DNA is TGTGCCAGCAGCTGGGCACCGGGACAGGGGAATGAAAAACTGTTTTTT.

This clone came up a few times. V is TRBV5-1 and J is TRBJ1-2; possible D gene TRBD1, 6 bases. Trimming pared 4 bases from V and 6 bases from J, leaving 16 bases between. CDR3 length equals 14 residues. The germline V gene has CDR1 SGHRS and CDR2 YFSETQ. The CDR3 sequence is CASSPNRERDGYTF. Here the CDR3 DNA reads TGCGCCAGCAGCCCCAACAGGGAGAGGGATGGCTACACCTTC.

In this sample, this clone turned up once. The chain uses TRBV6-1 and TRBJ1-5; D ambiguous. Trimming cost V 2 bases and J 3 bases, with 17 bases left between them. CDR3 size: 17 residues. The germline V gene has CDR1 MNHNS and CDR2 SASEGT. The CDR3 loop is CASSETARRSANQPQHF. The CDR3 coding sequence is TGTGCCAGCAGTGAAACGGCTCGGAGAAGTGCCAATCAGCCCCAGCATTTT.

The chain recombines TRBV7-8 with TRBJ2-7; tentative D call: TRBD1 (5 bases). The CDR3 runs 15 residues. The germline V gene has CDR1 SGHVS and CDR2 FQNEAQ. The germline V and J ends were trimmed by 6 bases and 4 bases, with 19 bases remaining between them. The CDR3 is CASRPRFGAVYEQYF. DNA of the CDR3: TGTGCCAGCAGACCTAGGTTTGGGGCAGTTTACGAGCAGTACTTC.

This clone appeared once. V gene TRBV6-2 or TRBV6-3 combines with J gene TRBJ2-7; 8 nucleotides line up with TRBD2. The length of the CDR3 is 17 residues. Losses at the gene ends were 2 bases for V and 1 base for J; bases not matched to a gene: 10. CDR1 and CDR2 from the germline V gene are MNHEY and SVGEGT. The DNA of the CDR3 is TGTGCCAGCAGTTACCCCACTAGCGGAATAGCATCCTACGAGCAGTACTTC. Protein: CASSYPTSGIASYEQYF.

The chain carries TRBV7-2 and TRBJ2-6; TRBD1 is a possible D gene (5 bases). V gave up 4 bases and J gave up 4 bases, with 17 bases separating them. CDR3 length: 17 residues. CDR1 and CDR2 from the germline V gene are SGHTA and FQGNSA. CDR3 loop: CASSSRTPLGGANVLTF. The CDR3 DNA sequence: TGTGCCAGCAGCTCGCGGACACCCTTGGGGGGGGCCAACGTCCTGACTTTC.

The chain joins TRBV10-2 to TRBJ2-3; 9 bases align to TRBD2. The CDR3 runs to 14 residues. J was trimmed by 1 base and V by 4 bases; bases with no gene match: 0. CDR1 WSHSY and CDR2 SAAADI come from the germline V gene. CDR3 DNA sequence: TGCGCCAGCAGTGGACTAGCGGGCACAGATACGCAGTATTTT. Amino acids: CASSGLAGTDTQYF.

This clone showed up just once. The chain employs TRBV6-5 and TRBJ1-5, with TRBD1 identical over 8 bases. Unmatched junction bases numbered 3, after V lost 4 bases and J lost 4 bases. Germline values: CDR1 MNHEY, CDR2 SVGAGI. The CDR3 is 14 residues long. Written as DNA, the CDR3 is TGTGCCAGCAGTTCCCGACAGGGGAATCAGCCCCAGCATTTT. As protein: CASSSRQGNQPQHF.

This chain joins TRBV4-3 and TRBJ2-2; the match to TRBD1 covers 10 bases. V trimming: 8 bases; J trimming: 3 bases; junction bases outside the gene matches: 6. Germline CDR1 reads LGHNA; CDR2 reads YSLEER. The CDR3 spans 15 residues. DNA for the CDR3: TGCGCCAGCTCACGGACAGGGGGGTACACCGGGGAGCTGTTTTTT. Translating gives CASSRTGGYTGELFF.

The chain uses TRBV12-5 and TRBJ2-6; D gene ambiguous. Per germline, CDR1 LGHNT and CDR2 FRNRAP. There are 13 residues in the CDR3. V dropped 10 bases and J dropped 0 bases, with 7 bases sitting between them. The CDR3 reads CATQFSGANVLTF. DNA of the CDR3: TGTGCTACCCAATTCTCTGGGGCCAACGTCCTGACTTTC.

There are a few counts of this clone. V and J are TRBV28 and TRBJ1-4; D gene ambiguous. V was clipped by 7 bases and J by 5 bases, with 11 bases between them. Germline CDR1 is MDHEN and CDR2 is SYDVKM. This CDR3 comprises 13 residues. The CDR3 bases are TGTGCCAGCAATGACTCCCCAAATGAAAAACTGTTTTTT. Its translation: CASNDSPNEKLFF. The whole variable domain, filled in from reference TRBV28 and TRBJ1-4, reads DVKVTQSSRYLVKRTGEKVFLECVQDMDHENMFWYRQDPGLGLRLIYFSYDVKMKEKGDIPEGYSVSREKKERFSLILESASTNQTSMYLCASNDSPNEKLFFGSGTQLSVL.

The table lists this clone with a count of one. The chain couples TRBV11-2 to TRBJ1-2; D unresolved. This CDR3 has 13 amino acids. Germline assignment: CDR1 SGHAT and CDR2 FQNNGV. The V and J ends lost 3 bases and 2 bases respectively, with 7 bases between them. CDR3 nucleotide sequence: TGTGCCAGCAGCTTGGCCAAGAACTATGGCTACACCTTC. Translating it yields CASSLAKNYGYTF. The complete variable domain, with remaining parts taken from reference TRBV11-2 and TRBJ1-2, reads EAGVAQSPRYKIIEKRQSVAFWCNPISGHATLYWYQQILGQGPKLLIQFQNNGVVDDSQLPKDRFSAERLKGVDSTLKIQPAKLEDSAVYLCASSLAKNYGYTFGSGTRLTVV.

V is TRBV5-1 and J is TRBJ2-7; the match to TRBD2 covers 11 bases. The CDR3 is 14 residues long. Per germline, CDR1 SGHRS and CDR2 YFSETQ. Unmatched junction bases numbered 1, after V lost 4 bases and J lost 1 base. CDR3: CASSVAGGSYEQYF. In DNA, the CDR3 is TGCGCCAGCAGCGTAGCGGGAGGGTCCTACGAGCAGTACTTC.

This CDR3 is CASSYGQGTAFF. CDR3 DNA sequence: TGTGCCAGCAGTTACGGACAGGGGACGGCTTTCTTT. The J gene is TRBJ1-1, the V gene TRBV6-2 or TRBV6-3, with 9 bases aligning to TRBD1. The CDR3 consists of 12 residues. Germline V gives CDR1 MNHEY, CDR2 SVGEGT. J was trimmed by 11 bases and V by 2 bases; bases with no gene match: 3.

V is TRBV19 and J is TRBJ2-2, with 7 bases identical to TRBD2. CDR3 length: 18 amino acids. Trimming took 2 bases from V and 3 from J; bases not matched to a gene: 12. Germline lookup yields CDR1 LNHDA and CDR2 SQIVND (reference sequence). The CDR3 loop reads CASSITRKLGRDTGELFF. The CDR3 DNA is TGTGCCAGTAGTATAACCCGCAAGTTAGGGAGGGACACCGGGGAGCTGTTTTTT.

J is TRBJ2-7 and V is TRBV7-9; D not resolved. The CDR3 spans 16 residues. V lost 6 bases, J lost 6 bases, and 24 bases lay in between. Germline values: CDR1 SEHNR, CDR2 FQNEAQ (reference sequence). The CDR3 is CASRKDPPGLASEQYF. The DNA of the CDR3 is TGTGCCAGCAGAAAAGACCCTCCGGGTTTGGCCTCCGAGCAGTACTTC.

V usage is TRBV5-1 and J usage is TRBJ1-1; no clear D gene. Per germline, CDR1 SGHRS and CDR2 YFSETQ. Between the trimmed V and J ends, which lost 0 bases and 4 bases, there was a span of 13 bases. The CDR3 spans 15 residues. The CDR3 spells CASSLGSSAGTEAFF. The CDR3 DNA reads as TGCGCCAGCAGCTTGGGGTCAAGCGCGGGCACTGAAGCTTTCTTT.

The chain employs TRBV3-1 (or the pseudogene TRBV3-2) and TRBJ1-5, with D possibly matching TRBD1 (6 bases). Germline V gives CDR1 LGHDT, CDR2 YNNKEL (reference sequence). The ends were cut back, 5 bases at V and 2 bases at J, with 7 bases in the middle. The CDR3 runs 13 residues. The CDR3 coding sequence is TGTGCCAGCAGCTCAGGGGGCAATCAGCCCCAGCATTTT. It translates to CASSSGGNQPQHF.

The chain recombines TRBV11-3 with TRBJ2-7; D possibly corresponds to TRBD1 (6 bases). This CDR3 spans 14 amino acids. Trimming stripped 2 bases from V and 0 bases from J, with 8 bases between. CDR1 SGHNT and CDR2 YENEEA come from the germline V gene. This CDR3 reads CASSLNRASYEQYF. The CDR3 DNA reads as TGTGCCAGCAGCTTAAACAGGGCCTCCTACGAGCAGTACTTC.

This rearrangement joins TRBV6-1 to TRBJ2-1; D may be TRBD2 (5 bases). V was clipped by 4 bases and J by 2 bases, with 15 bases between them. The CDR3 spans 16 residues. Germline CDR1 reads MNHNS; CDR2 reads SASEGT. Here the CDR3 DNA reads TGTGCCAGCAGTGGTTCAGCCCCGGGAACCTACAATGAGCAGTTCTTC. Translating it yields CASSGSAPGTYNEQFF.

This chain joins TRBV4-2 and TRBJ1-5, with D possibly being TRBD1 (6 bases). Germline CDR1 LGHNA, CDR2 YNFKEQ. CDR3 length: 14 residues. Between the trimmed V and J ends, which lost 1 base and 7 bases, there was a span of 11 bases. The CDR3 sequence: CASSQGGGGQPQHF. As DNA, the CDR3 is TGTGCCAGCAGCCAAGGAGGGGGGGGACAGCCCCAGCATTTT.

The rearrangement joins TRBV28 to TRBJ1-1; no clear D gene. The CDR3 length is 15 residues. V dropped 3 bases and J dropped 6 bases, with 17 bases sitting between them. The germline V gene encodes CDR1 MDHEN and CDR2 SYDVKM. The CDR3: CASSFTGEGRPEAFF. CDR3 coding DNA: TGTGCCAGCAGTTTTACCGGGGAGGGCAGGCCTGAAGCTTTCTTT.

In its sample, this clone was seen a few times. The V gene is TRBV4-2, the J gene TRBJ1-1; no clear D gene. Per germline, CDR1 LGHNA and CDR2 YNFKEQ. This CDR3 is 15 amino acids long. V lost 0 bases to trimming and J lost 1 base, with 9 bases between them. The CDR3 sequence is CASSQDGDRNTEAFF. CDR3 DNA: TGTGCCAGCAGCCAAGATGGAGATAGGAACACTGAAGCTTTCTTT.

V is TRBV29-1 and J is TRBJ2-7; 10 nucleotides match TRBD2. The CDR3 loop spans 16 amino acids. Germline trimming cut 2 bases from V and 4 bases from J; bases unmatched to any gene: 11. The germline V gene encodes CDR1 SQVTM and CDR2 ANQGSEA. CDR3 DNA sequence: TGCAGCGTTGAATGGGGATCTAGCGGGAGTCCGTACGAGCAGTACTTC. Amino acid sequence: CSVEWGSSGSPYEQYF.

The rearrangement joins TRBV5-4 to TRBJ2-1, with 7 bases fitting TRBD2. This CDR3 comprises 17 residues. Per the germline V gene, CDR1 is SGHNT and CDR2 is YYREEE (reference sequence). The V and J ends lost 1 base and 9 bases, in that order; junction bases with no gene match: 16. The CDR3: CASSLTPSGGSGVEQFF. CDR3 DNA: TGTGCCAGCAGCTTGACCCCTAGCGGAGGGAGTGGGGTTGAGCAGTTCTTC.